The 31 T cell receptor beta chains given below trace back to one sample, sequenced in a study of Ad26.COV2.S vaccination and SARS-CoV-2 variants. The repertoire was sequenced with immunoSEQ multiplex PCR; TCRdb's copy has only in-frame clones and lacks some. This sample carries approximately 480,000 clones, 87% of them seen once, and the ten largest clones take 9.5% to 15%. Treatment in this sample: some 20 received Ad26.COV2.S at low or high dose, single or two shots; 5 received placebo; per-sample allocation not given. Day 63 after the first injection of vaccine or placebo was the sampling time. The sample consisted of peripheral blood, taken in a trial of Ad26.COV2.S vaccine versus placebo. All receptors come from a person aged 18-65 years who received the Ad26.COV2.S COVID-19 vaccine or a placebo.

The genes are TRBV7-9 and TRBJ2-7, with 7 bases fitting TRBD2. V lost 6 bases, J lost 2 bases, and 7 bases stayed unmatched. Per the germline V gene, CDR1 is SEHNR and CDR2 is FQNEAQ (reference sequence). The CDR3 length is 14 residues. Here the CDR3 reads CASSMRGGTYEQYF. The CDR3 nucleotides read TGTGCCAGCAGTATGCGCGGGGGAACCTACGAGCAGTACTTC.

This chain's CDR3 is CASSLRLAGVWEQYF. The CDR3 DNA sequence: TGTGCCAGCAGCCTCCGACTAGCGGGAGTGTGGGAGCAGTACTTC. The chain links TRBV3-1 (or the pseudogene TRBV3-2) to TRBJ2-7; 12 nucleotides line up with TRBD2. The length of the CDR3 is 15 residues. CDR1 LGHDT and CDR2 YNNKEL come from the germline V gene (reference sequence). Trimming cost V 4 bases and J 7 bases; bases outside gene matches: 8.

This chain links TRBV28 with TRBJ2-4; 10 bases are shared with TRBD1. The V and J ends lost 5 bases and 8 bases, in that order; junction bases with no gene match: 9. This CDR3 has 15 residues. CDR1 is MDHEN and CDR2 is SYDVKM in the germline V gene. The CDR3 here is CASSVPGQGTDIQYF. The CDR3 nucleotides read TGTGCCAGCAGTGTCCCGGGACAGGGGACTGACATTCAGTACTTC.

This clone was observed a few times. The gene calls are TRBV14 and TRBJ1-1, with 8 positions matching TRBD1. V gave up 4 bases and J gave up 4 bases; unmatched junction bases: 2. The germline CDR1 and CDR2 sequences are SGHDN and FVKESK. The CDR3 is made up of 13 amino acids. The CDR3 sequence: CASSLQGVTEAFF. CDR3 coding DNA: TGTGCCAGCAGCCTACAGGGGGTCACTGAAGCTTTCTTT.

This sequence joins TRBV28 and TRBJ2-3; D gene ambiguous. Trimming cost V 3 bases and J 1 base, with 5 bases left between them. The CDR3 contains 13 residues. Germline V gives CDR1 MDHEN, CDR2 SYDVKM. CDR3: CASSFTGTDTQYF. CDR3 DNA sequence: TGTGCCAGCAGTTTCACGGGCACAGATACGCAGTATTTT.

This chain connects TRBV7-2 to TRBJ2-1; 7 bases map to TRBD2. The CDR3 length is 15 residues. In germline, CDR1 is SGHTA, CDR2 FQGNSA. The V and J ends lost 3 bases and 2 bases, in that order; junction bases with no gene match: 4. In DNA, the CDR3 is TGTGCCAGCAGCTTTGGGAGGGCGACCTACAATGAGCAGTTCTTC. It translates to CASSFGRATYNEQFF.

The V call is TRBV4-2, the J call TRBJ2-7; the match to TRBD1 covers 11 bases. The CDR3 totals 16 residues. J gave up 0 bases and V 0 bases, and 1 base lay outside the gene matches. Germline assignment: CDR1 LGHNA and CDR2 YNFKEQ. In DNA form, the CDR3 reads TGTGCCAGCAGCCAAGATGGACAGGGGGCCTCCTACGAGCAGTACTTC. Its protein product is CASSQDGQGASYEQYF.

This chain uses TRBV20-1 with TRBJ2-1; D call uncertain. Looked up from germline, CDR1 is DFQATT and CDR2 is SNEGSKA (reference sequence). The CDR3 loop spans 11 amino acids. The CDR3 here is CSVSSYNEQFF. The CDR3 nucleotides are TGCAGCGTCAGCTCCTACAATGAGCAGTTCTTC.

CDR3 amino acids: CASSSPDLFEQFF. The CDR3 nucleotides are TGTGCCAGCAGCTCGCCGGACTTGTTTGAGCAGTTCTTC. V and J are TRBV7-3 and TRBJ2-1, with D perhaps matching TRBD2 (5 bases). The CDR3 runs 13 residues. Trimming shortened V by 4 bases and J by 9 bases, and 13 bases separated the two germline ends. Germline CDR1 reads SGHTA; CDR2 reads FQGTGA. Full variable domain (rest looked up from reference TRBV7-3 and TRBJ2-1): GAGVSQTPSNKVTEKGKYVELRCDPISGHTALYWYRQSLGQGPEFLIYFQGTGAADDSGLPNDRFFAVRPEGSVSTLKIQRTERGDSAVYLCASSSPDLFEQFFGPGTRLTVL.

V is TRBV9 and J is TRBJ2-1, with D unresolved. Germline assignment: CDR1 SGDLS and CDR2 YYNGEE. With 4 bases removed from V and 0 bases from J, the gap between germline ends came to 11 bases. The CDR3 extends over 15 amino acids. The CDR3 region has the DNA TGTGCCAGCAGCCCTCAGGTGCTCTCCTACAATGAGCAGTTCTTC. It is translated as CASSPQVLSYNEQFF.

V usage is TRBV7-2 and J usage is TRBJ2-2; D not resolved. CDR3 length equals 11 residues. Germline loops: CDR1 SGHTA, CDR2 FQGNSA. The V end was cut by 2 bases, the J end by 5 bases, with 0 bases between. The CDR3 protein is CASSLTGELFF. CDR3 bases: TGTGCCAGCAGCTTAACCGGGGAGCTGTTTTTT. Full variable domain (missing parts from reference TRBV7-2 and TRBJ2-2): GAGVSQSPSNKVTEKGKDVELRCDPISGHTALYWYRQSLGQGLEFLIYFQGNSAPDKSGLPSDRFSAERTGGSVSTLTIQRTQQEDSAVYLCASSLTGELFFGEGSRLTVL.

The chain recombines TRBV3-1 (or the pseudogene TRBV3-2) with TRBJ2-1; a possible D gene is TRBD2 (5 bases). The CDR3 runs 14 residues. Per the germline V gene, CDR1 is LGHDT and CDR2 is YNNKEL (reference sequence). V was pared by 3 bases and J by 5 bases, with 11 bases between. The CDR3 DNA follows: TGTGCCAGCAGCCAGAGTGTGAGGGACAATGAGCAGTTCTTC. Translating it yields CASSQSVRDNEQFF.

The chain links TRBV28 to TRBJ2-5; tentative D call: TRBD2 (6 bases). V was pared by 6 bases and J by 4 bases, with 15 bases between. Germline V gene data show CDR1 as MDHEN and CDR2 as SYDVKM. The CDR3 runs 14 residues. This CDR3 reads CASSSGWRGETQYF. The DNA for the CDR3 is TGTGCCAGCAGCAGCGGTTGGCGGGGAGAGACCCAGTACTTC. Together with reference TRBV28 and TRBJ2-5, the CDR3 gives the full variable domain: DVKVTQSSRYLVKRTGEKVFLECVQDMDHENMFWYRQDPGLGLRLIYFSYDVKMKEKGDIPEGYSVSREKKERFSLILESASTNQTSMYLCASSSGWRGETQYFGPGTRLLVL.

The chain carries TRBV5-1 and TRBJ1-2; D possibly corresponds to TRBD1 (6 bases). The germline V and J ends were trimmed by 0 bases and 7 bases, with 16 bases remaining between them. Germline loops: CDR1 SGHRS, CDR2 YFSETQ. CDR3 length equals 15 residues. The DNA for the CDR3 is TGCGCCAGCAGCTTGGAAGCAACAGGGTCAGCTGGCTACACCTTC. This encodes CASSLEATGSAGYTF. Full variable domain (remainder filled in from reference TRBV5-1 and TRBJ1-2): KAGVTQTPRYLIKTRGQQVTLSCSPISGHRSVSWYQQTPGQGLQFLFEYFSETQRNKGNFPGRFSGRQFSNSRSEMNVSTLELGDSALYLCASSLEATGSAGYTFGSGTRLTVV.

The CDR3 nucleotides are TGTGCCAGCAGCTTTATCGGACGGGACACCGGGGAGCTGTTTTTT. As protein: CASSFIGRDTGELFF. The genes are TRBV7-9 and TRBJ2-2; D is ambiguous. Trimming removed 3 bases from V and 3 bases from J, with 11 bases in between. The CDR3 consists of 15 residues. Germline-derived CDR1 and CDR2 are SEHNR and FQNEAQ (reference sequence).

The genes are TRBV5-1 and TRBJ2-7; D possibly corresponds to TRBD2 (8 bases). Germline CDR1 and CDR2: SGHRS and YFSETQ. V lost 4 bases and J lost 3, with 14 bases in between. CDR3 length: 14 amino acids. The CDR3 loop is CASSREGQLYEQYF. In DNA, the CDR3 is TGCGCCAGCAGCCGGGAGGGACAGCTCTACGAGCAGTACTTC.

For the CDR3, the DNA is TGTGCCAGCACCAAGGGGACGGACAGGGGTTTTTCCGAGCAGTACTTC. Amino acids: CASTKGTDRGFSEQYF. The gene calls are TRBV2 and TRBJ2-7; 9 bases match TRBD1. J gave up 6 bases and V 7 bases, and 16 bases lay outside the gene matches. Germline CDR1 and CDR2: SNHLY and FYNNEI. The CDR3 is 16 amino acids.

This clone was counted once. This sequence joins TRBV29-1 and TRBJ1-1; the match to TRBD1 covers 7 bases. The CDR3 consists of 14 residues. CDR1 is SQVTM, CDR2 ANQGSEA, per germline. V lost 5 bases to trimming and J lost 1 base; unmatched junction nucleotides: 7. The CDR3, as DNA: TGCAGCGTTCAGACAGGGCCGAGGAACACTGAAGCTTTCTTT. Translation gives CSVQTGPRNTEAFF. The whole variable domain, filled in from reference TRBV29-1 and TRBJ1-1, reads SAVISQKPSRDICQRGTSLTIQCQVDSQVTMMFWYRQQPGQSLTLIATANQGSEATYESGFVIDKFPISRPNLTFSTLTVSNMSPEDSSIYLCSVQTGPRNTEAFFGQGTRLTVV.

The chain recombines TRBV11-3 with TRBJ1-5; perhaps TRBD1 as D (5 bases). The CDR3 is made up of 15 amino acids. V dropped 5 bases and J dropped 1 base, with 12 bases sitting between them. Germline V gene lookup returns CDR1 SGHNT and CDR2 YENEEA. For the CDR3, the DNA is TGTGCCAGCAGCCCGGGGACGGGAAGCAATCAGCCCCAGCATTTT. Its protein product is CASSPGTGSNQPQHF.

This clone was seen more than once but under ten times. This chain joins TRBV6-5 and TRBJ2-1, with D unresolved. The CDR3 consists of 12 residues. The V end lost 6 bases, the J end lost 5 bases, and 8 bases lay between the germline ends. From germline, CDR1 is MNHEY and CDR2 SVGAGI. The CDR3 coding sequence is TGTGCCAGCAGAAACGGCAACAATGAGCAGTTCTTC. It encodes CASRNGNNEQFF.

This clone was seen only a few times. This chain links TRBV28 with TRBJ1-5; 7 nucleotides match TRBD1. Germline trimming cut 6 bases from V and 6 bases from J; bases unmatched to any gene: 8. There are 14 residues in the CDR3. CDR1 and CDR2 (germline): MDHEN, SYDVKM. The CDR3 DNA reads TGTGCCAGCAGCCTTGACAGGGTAATTCAGCCCCAGCATTTT. Translated, it gives CASSLDRVIQPQHF.

J is TRBJ1-2 and V is TRBV29-1; weak D call: TRBD1 (5 bases). Germline V gene sequence: CDR1 SQVTM, CDR2 ANQGSEA. CDR3 length equals 16 residues. Deletions cut 4 bases from V and 6 bases from J, with 24 bases between. CDR3 in DNA: TGCAGCGTTGGGTCCGACGTAGGAAACCTAGGGGATGGCTACACCTTC. Amino acid sequence: CSVGSDVGNLGDGYTF.

V usage is TRBV6-2 or TRBV6-3 and J usage is TRBJ2-1; 9 bases agree with TRBD2. The CDR3 spans 14 residues. Germline assignment: CDR1 MNHEY and CDR2 SVGEGT. V shed 4 bases and J 5 bases; nucleotides not matched to a gene: 3. CDR3 residues: CASSFSGGNNEQFF. CDR3 nucleotides: TGTGCCAGCAGTTTTAGCGGGGGCAACAATGAGCAGTTCTTC.

The chain carries TRBV5-1 and TRBJ1-1, with unresolved D. Germline CDR1 is SGHRS and CDR2 is YFSETQ. This CDR3 is 13 amino acids long. The V end was cut by 5 bases, the J end by 0 bases, with 8 bases between. CDR3 residues: CASSSTVNTEAFF. In DNA form, the CDR3 reads TGCGCCAGCAGTTCCACGGTGAACACTGAAGCTTTCTTT.

Here the CDR3 reads CASSPTSGRAFEQFF. The CDR3 coding sequence is TGTGCCAGCAGTCCAACTAGCGGGAGGGCCTTTGAGCAGTTCTTC. The V and J genes are TRBV11-2 and TRBJ2-1, with 13 positions matching TRBD2. Germline CDR1 and CDR2: SGHAT and FQNNGV. The CDR3 loop spans 15 amino acids. The V and J ends lost 6 bases and 9 bases, in that order; junction bases with no gene match: 8. Full variable domain (remainder filled in from reference TRBV11-2 and TRBJ2-1): EAGVAQSPRYKIIEKRQSVAFWCNPISGHATLYWYQQILGQGPKLLIQFQNNGVVDDSQLPKDRFSAERLKGVDSTLKIQPAKLEDSAVYLCASSPTSGRAFEQFFGPGTRLTVL.

The V gene is TRBV3-1 (or the pseudogene TRBV3-2), the J gene TRBJ2-3; 10 bases agree with TRBD1. This CDR3 has 17 residues. The V gene end was trimmed by 4 bases and the J gene end by 3 bases; junction bases not matched to a gene: 10. CDR1 is LGHDT and CDR2 is YNNKEL in the germline V gene (reference sequence). The CDR3 DNA sequence: TGTGCCAGCAGCCTCATGACAGGGGGCTTACTAACAGATACGCAGTATTTT. Its translation: CASSLMTGGLLTDTQYF.

V is TRBV5-8 and J is TRBJ1-2, with 8 positions matching TRBD1. The trim removed 7 bases at V and 0 bases at J, leaving 8 bases unmatched. The length of the CDR3 is 15 residues. Germline V gene data show CDR1 as SGHTS and CDR2 as YDEGEE. The CDR3 DNA reads TGTGCCAGCCAGGGGGCAAGGGGAACTAACTATGGCTACACCTTC. This encodes CASQGARGTNYGYTF.

Only one count was recorded for this clone. The J gene is TRBJ2-3, the V gene TRBV25-1; no firm D call. There are 15 residues in the CDR3. V lost 2 bases and J 3 bases, leaving 12 bases between the germline ends. From germline, CDR1 is MGHDK and CDR2 SYGVNS. The chain's CDR3 is CASSERAVITDTQYF. In DNA, the CDR3 is TGTGCCAGCAGTGAACGGGCGGTAATAACAGATACGCAGTATTTT.

The chain carries TRBV18 and TRBJ2-5; either TRBD1 or TRBD2 may fit D (5 bases each). The ends were cut back, 6 bases at V and 2 bases at J, with 10 bases in the middle. The CDR3 covers 13 residues. Per the germline V gene, CDR1 is KGHSH and CDR2 is LQKENI. In DNA, the CDR3 is TGTGCCAGCTCTGGGACGTATCAAGAGACCCAGTACTTC. This encodes CASSGTYQETQYF.

This chain uses TRBV6-6 with TRBJ2-1; a weak D match, TRBD2 (5 bases). This CDR3 contains 14 residues. Trimming removed 6 bases at V and 2 bases at J, with 11 bases between. Germline V gene sequence: CDR1 MNHNY, CDR2 SVGAGI (reference sequence). DNA for the CDR3: TGTGCCAGCAGGCCGGGTAGCGCCTACAATGAGCAGTTCTTC. Translating it yields CASRPGSAYNEQFF.

The chain carries TRBV28 and TRBJ2-7; D might be TRBD1 (6 bases). The V end was cut by 10 bases, the J end by 7 bases, with 20 bases between. The V gene's germline CDR1 is MDHEN and CDR2 SYDVKM. The CDR3 loop spans 13 amino acids. As DNA, the CDR3 is TGTGCCACCTACGTACAGGGCGAGGGGGAGCAGTACTTC. Translated, it gives CATYVQGEGEQYF. Full variable domain (outside the CDR3, taken from reference TRBV28 and TRBJ2-7): DVKVTQSSRYLVKRTGEKVFLECVQDMDHENMFWYRQDPGLGLRLIYFSYDVKMKEKGDIPEGYSVSREKKERFSLILESASTNQTSMYLCATYVQGEGEQYFGPGTRLTVT.